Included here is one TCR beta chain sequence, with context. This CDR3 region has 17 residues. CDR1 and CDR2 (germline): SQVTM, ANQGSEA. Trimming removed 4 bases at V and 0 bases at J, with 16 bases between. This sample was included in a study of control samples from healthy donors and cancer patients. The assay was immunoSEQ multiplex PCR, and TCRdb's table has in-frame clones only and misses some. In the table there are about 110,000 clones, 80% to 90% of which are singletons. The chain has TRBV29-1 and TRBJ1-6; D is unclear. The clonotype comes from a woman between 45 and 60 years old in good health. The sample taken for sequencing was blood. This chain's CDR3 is CSVGLGCLYSYNSPLHF. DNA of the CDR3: TGCAGCGTTGGGCTAGGGTGCCTTTACTCCTATAATTCACCCCTCCACTTT.